One and the same sample provided the 10 T cell receptor beta chains below, sequenced in a study of blood T cell repertoires in COVID-19. Method: immunoSEQ multiplex PCR; TCRdb's copy keeps in-frame clones and lacks some. This sample yields about 370,000 clones, of which about 90% are seen a single time; roughly 10% belongs to the top ten. The sequenced sample consisted of peripheral blood. The origin of the receptors is a woman aged 30 to 39 with COVID-19, enrolled during active disease.

Details on this clone: The junction departs from the called germline gene at one end, perhaps through a read error. V is TRBV18 and J is TRBJ2-3; maybe TRBD2 (5 bases). The CDR3 spans 17 residues. Per the germline V gene, CDR1 is KGHSH and CDR2 is LQKENI. CDR3 DNA sequence: TGTGCCAGCTCGCCACTCGGCGGGTTGGGCGGCACAGATACGCAGTATTTT. This translates into CASSPLGGLGGTDTQYF.

CDR3 sequence (DNA): TGTGCCAGCAGTAGGGGGAACATTCAGTACTTC. Translation gives CASSRGNIQYF. The chain combines TRBV6-5 with TRBJ2-4; possibly TRBD1 for D (6 bases). Trimming took 5 bases from V and 7 from J, leaving 6 bases between them. Per the germline V gene, CDR1 is MNHEY and CDR2 is SVGAGI. The CDR3 has 11 residues.

The gene calls are TRBV9 and TRBJ2-7, with 12 bases matching TRBD2. The CDR3 has 15 amino acids. V dropped 1 base and J dropped 6; count of bases not matched to a gene: 5. The germline V gene encodes CDR1 SGDLS and CDR2 YYNGEE. This CDR3 reads CASSVLAGGPAEQYF. CDR3 DNA: TGTGCCAGCAGCGTACTAGCGGGAGGGCCTGCCGAGCAGTACTTC. Complete variable domain (other parts from reference TRBV9 and TRBJ2-7): DSGVTQTPKHLITATGQRVTLRCSPRSGDLSVYWYQQSLDQGLQFLIQYYNGEERAKGNILERFSAQQFPDLHSELNLSSLELGDSALYFCASSVLAGGPAEQYFGPGTRLTVT.

The rearrangement links TRBV3-1 (or the pseudogene TRBV3-2) to TRBJ2-1, with TRBD2 identical over 11 bases. Germline trimming cut 2 bases from V and 4 bases from J; bases unmatched to any gene: 7. The CDR3 is made up of 17 amino acids. Germline V gives CDR1 LGHDT, CDR2 YNNKEL (reference sequence). The CDR3 sequence is CASSQTGLADSYNEQFF. CDR3 DNA sequence: TGTGCCAGCAGCCAAACGGGACTAGCGGATAGTTACAATGAGCAGTTCTTC.

The rearrangement uses TRBV4-2 and TRBJ1-4; D unresolved. The CDR3 covers 16 residues. The germline V gene encodes CDR1 LGHNA and CDR2 YNFKEQ. Trimming cost V 1 base and J 12 bases, with 21 bases left between them. As DNA, the CDR3 is TGTGCCAGCAGCCAAGTGGGGAGACCCGACAAATCGGAACTGTTTTTT. This translates into CASSQVGRPDKSELFF.

This clone was picked up a small number of times. The chain carries TRBV28 and TRBJ2-7; 11 positions agree with TRBD2. V shed 3 bases, J shed 7 bases, and the junction held 5 bases outside the gene matches. Germline V CDR1 and CDR2: MDHEN, SYDVKM. The CDR3 spans 14 residues. The CDR3 DNA follows: TGTGCCAGCAGTTTTAGCGGGAGGGCCGGAGAGCAGTACTTC. Translated: CASSFSGRAGEQYF. Together with reference TRBV28 and TRBJ2-7, the CDR3 gives the full variable domain: DVKVTQSSRYLVKRTGEKVFLECVQDMDHENMFWYRQDPGLGLRLIYFSYDVKMKEKGDIPEGYSVSREKKERFSLILESASTNQTSMYLCASSFSGRAGEQYFGPGTRLTVT.

The chain is built from TRBV27 and TRBJ1-5, with 8 bases aligning to TRBD1. Losses at the gene ends were 5 bases for V and 7 bases for J; bases not matched to a gene: 10. CDR1 is MNHEY, CDR2 SMNVEV, per germline (reference sequence). The CDR3 length is 15 residues. CDR3 sequence: CASSTRGQGGQPQHF. CDR3 DNA sequence: TGTGCCAGCAGTACCCGAGGACAGGGAGGACAGCCCCAGCATTTT.

The chain couples TRBV18 to TRBJ1-6; D gene unclear. This CDR3 is 13 amino acids long. Germline V lookup: CDR1 KGHSH, CDR2 LQKENI. V lost 2 bases and J 8 bases, leaving 7 bases between the germline ends. DNA of the CDR3: TGTGCCAGCTCACCAGGCCAACATTCACCCCTCCACTTT. Its translation: CASSPGQHSPLHF.

The rearrangement links TRBV19 to TRBJ2-1; TRBD2 matches at 11 bases. The length of the CDR3 is 15 residues. Germline V gene sequence: CDR1 LNHDA, CDR2 SQIVND (reference sequence). J gave up 6 bases and V 6 bases, and 7 bases lay outside the gene matches. The CDR3 coding sequence is TGTGCCAGTAGCACCAATAGCGGGAGGGGCAATGAGCAGTTCTTC. Translating gives CASSTNSGRGNEQFF.

This chain uses TRBV5-6 with TRBJ2-7, with TRBD1 matching over 8 bases. This CDR3 contains 12 residues. The V gene's germline CDR1 is SGHDT and CDR2 YYEEEE. V trimming: 2 bases; J trimming: 6 bases; junction bases outside the gene matches: 1. For the CDR3, the DNA is TGTGCCAGCAGCTTACAGGGGGTCGAGCAGTACTTC. Protein: CASSLQGVEQYF.